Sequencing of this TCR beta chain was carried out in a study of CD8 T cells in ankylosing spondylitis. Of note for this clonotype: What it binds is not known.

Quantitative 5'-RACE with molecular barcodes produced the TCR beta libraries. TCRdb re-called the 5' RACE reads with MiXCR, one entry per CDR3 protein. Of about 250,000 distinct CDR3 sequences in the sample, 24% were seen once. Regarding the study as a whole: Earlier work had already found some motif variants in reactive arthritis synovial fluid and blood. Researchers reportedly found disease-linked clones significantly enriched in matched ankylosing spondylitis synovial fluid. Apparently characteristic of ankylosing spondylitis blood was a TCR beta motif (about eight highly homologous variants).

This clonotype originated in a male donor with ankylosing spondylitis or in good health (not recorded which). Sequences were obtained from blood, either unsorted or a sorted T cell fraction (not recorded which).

CDR3 in DNA: TGCAGCGTTGATTGGTGGCCAGATACGCAGTATTTT. It is translated as CSVDWWPDTQYF. V and J are TRBV29-1 and TRBJ2-3; D gene uncertain. Trimming pared 3 bases from V and 4 bases from J, leaving 8 bases between. Germline V gene lookup returns CDR1 SQVTM and CDR2 ANQGSEA. This CDR3 has 12 residues.